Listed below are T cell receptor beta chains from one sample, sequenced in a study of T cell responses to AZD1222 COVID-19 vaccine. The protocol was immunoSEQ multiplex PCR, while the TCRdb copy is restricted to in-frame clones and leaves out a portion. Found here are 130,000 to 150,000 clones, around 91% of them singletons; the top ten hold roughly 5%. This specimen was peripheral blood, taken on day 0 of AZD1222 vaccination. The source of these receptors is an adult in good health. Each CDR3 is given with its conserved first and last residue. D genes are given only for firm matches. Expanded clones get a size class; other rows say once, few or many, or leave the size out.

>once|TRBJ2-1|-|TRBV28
CATSREVRGYNEQFF
TGTGCCACCTCTCGAGAGGTCAGAGGATACAATGAGCAGTTCTTC
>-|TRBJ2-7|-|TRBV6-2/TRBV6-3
CASSQKGFIGETYEQYF
TGTGCCAGCAGCCAAAAGGGTTTTATTGGGGAGACCTACGAGCAGTACTTC
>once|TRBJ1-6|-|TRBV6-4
CASSDTLEGGSPLHF
TGTGCCAGCAGTGACACGCTAGAAGGTGGTTCACCCCTCCACTTT
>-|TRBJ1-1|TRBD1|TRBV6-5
CASSLTGSEAFF
TGTGCCAGCAGCTTGACAGGGTCTGAAGCTTTCTTT
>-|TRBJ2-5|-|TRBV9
CASSVVSSGPQETQYF
TGTGCCAGCAGCGTAGTGAGTAGCGGACCACAAGAGACCCAGTACTTC
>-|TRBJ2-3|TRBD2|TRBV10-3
CAINREGTDTQYF
TGTGCCATCAATCGGGAGGGTACAGATACGCAGTATTTT
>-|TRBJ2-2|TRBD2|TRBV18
CASSSGLAGDTGELFF
TGTGCCAGCTCATCGGGACTAGCGGGAGATACCGGGGAGCTGTTTTTT
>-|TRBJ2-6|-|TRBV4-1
CASSQTVGSGANVLTF
TGCGCCAGCAGCCAAACGGTAGGGTCTGGGGCCAACGTCCTGACTTTC
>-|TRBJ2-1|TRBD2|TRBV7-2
CASSLTSGRYNEQFF
TGTGCCAGCAGCTTGACCAGCGGGAGGTACAATGAGCAGTTCTTC
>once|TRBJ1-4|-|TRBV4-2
CASSQERGRGEKLFF
TGTGCCAGCAGCCAAGAGAGAGGGAGGGGTGAAAAACTGTTTTTT
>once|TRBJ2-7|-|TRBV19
CASTSTASSSYEQYF
TGTGCCAGTACGAGTACGGCCTCTTCTTCCTACGAGCAGTACTTC
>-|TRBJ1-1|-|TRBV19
CASTLQGNTEAFF
TGTGCCAGTACCTTACAGGGGAACACTGAAGCTTTCTTT
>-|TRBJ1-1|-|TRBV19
CASSIRGGHSNTEAFF
TGTGCCAGTAGTATAAGAGGGGGACACTCGAACACTGAAGCTTTCTTT
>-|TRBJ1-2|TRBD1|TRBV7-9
CAEKQGAYGYTF
TGTGCCGAAAAGCAGGGGGCGTATGGCTACACCTTC
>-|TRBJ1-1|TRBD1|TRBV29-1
CSVWDSLNTEAFF
TGCAGCGTCTGGGACAGCTTGAACACTGAAGCTTTCTTT
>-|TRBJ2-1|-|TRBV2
CASTNQIFYSYNEQFF
TGTGCCAGCACCAACCAAATTTTCTACTCCTACAATGAGCAGTTCTTC
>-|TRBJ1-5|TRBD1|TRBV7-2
CASSLVLEDRVLQHF
TGTGCCAGCAGCTTAGTGTTAGAAGACAGGGTGCTCCAGCATTTT
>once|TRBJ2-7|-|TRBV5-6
CASSYTGIYEQYF
TGTGCCAGCAGCTATACAGGGATATACGAGCAGTACTTC
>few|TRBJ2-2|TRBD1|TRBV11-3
CASSLGWGQGAHGELFF
TGTGCCAGCAGCTTAGGGTGGGGACAGGGGGCGCACGGGGAGCTGTTTTTT
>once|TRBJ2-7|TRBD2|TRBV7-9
CASSSPRAGGEQYF
TGTGCCAGCAGCTCCCCTCGAGCGGGAGGCGAGCAGTACTTC
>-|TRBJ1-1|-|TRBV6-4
CASSDWGGVPMNTEAFF
TGTGCCAGCAGTGACTGGGGAGGGGTCCCCATGAACACTGAAGCTTTCTTT
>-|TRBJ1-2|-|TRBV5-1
CASSLSVSGYTF
TGCGCCAGCAGCTTGAGTGTAAGTGGCTACACCTTC
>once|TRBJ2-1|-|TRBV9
CASSSSGSSYNEQFF
TGTGCCAGCAGCTCGTCGGGAAGCTCCTACAATGAGCAGTTCTTC
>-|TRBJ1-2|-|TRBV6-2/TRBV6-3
CASSYSQGSGGYTF
TGTGCCAGCAGTTACAGCCAAGGATCAGGGGGCTACACCTTC
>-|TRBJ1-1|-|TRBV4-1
CASSQGWGGPTNTEAFF
TGCGCCAGCAGCCAAGGTTGGGGGGGGCCAACTAACACTGAAGCTTTCTTT
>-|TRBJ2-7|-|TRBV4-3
CASSQDRGPYEQYF
TGCGCCAGCAGCCAAGATCGTGGGCCCTACGAGCAGTACTTC
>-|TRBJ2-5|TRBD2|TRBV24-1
CATSDRAGVYQETQYF
TGTGCCACCAGTGATAGAGCGGGAGTGTACCAAGAGACCCAGTACTTC
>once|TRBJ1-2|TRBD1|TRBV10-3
CAISELTGWNGYTF
TGTGCCATCAGTGAGTTGACAGGGTGGAATGGCTACACCTTC
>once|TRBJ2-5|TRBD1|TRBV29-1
CSVDRQLQETQYF
TGCAGCGTGGACAGGCAATTACAAGAGACCCAGTACTTC
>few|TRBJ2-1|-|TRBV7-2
CASSSEQYNEQFF
TGTGCCAGCAGCTCGGAACAGTATAATGAGCAGTTCTTC
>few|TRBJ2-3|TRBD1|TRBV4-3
CASSPRTGGDTQYF
TGCGCCAGCAGCCCTAGGACAGGGGGAGATACGCAGTATTTT
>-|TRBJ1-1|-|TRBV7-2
CASSIGWFTEAFF
TGTGCCAGCAGCATTGGCTGGTTTACTGAAGCTTTCTTT
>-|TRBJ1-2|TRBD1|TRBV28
CASNRGRVYGYTF
TGTGCCAGCAATAGGGGGCGGGTCTATGGCTACACCTTC
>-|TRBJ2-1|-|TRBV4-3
CASSQDTYNEQFF
TGCGCCAGCAGCCAAGACACATACAATGAGCAGTTCTTC
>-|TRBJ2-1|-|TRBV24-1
CATSDPMGYNEQFF
TGTGCCACCAGTGATCCGATGGGCTACAATGAGCAGTTCTTC
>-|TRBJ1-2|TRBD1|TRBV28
CASSLRTGYYGYTF
TGTGCCAGCAGTTTAAGGACAGGGTACTATGGCTACACCTTC
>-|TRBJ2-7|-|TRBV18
CASSPRPNYEQYF
TGTGCCAGCTCTCCGAGACCGAACTACGAGCAGTACTTC
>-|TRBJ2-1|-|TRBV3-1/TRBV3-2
CASRLEGNEQFF
TGTGCCAGCAGGTTGGAAGGAAATGAGCAGTTCTTC